Presented here are 16 T cell receptor beta chains from one specimen sequenced in a study of pediatric ulcerative colitis. The assay was immunoSEQ multiplex PCR, and TCRdb's table has in-frame clones only and misses some. The sample carries under 45,000 clones, approximately 82% recorded once. Sequencing used blood. The receptors come from a girl aged 10-17 years with moderate ulcerative colitis.

This clone has a handful of counts. V is TRBV14 and J is TRBJ1-1; D gene unclear. CDR3 length: 14 amino acids. The germline V and J ends were trimmed by 3 bases and 3 bases, with 11 bases remaining between them. Germline lookup yields CDR1 SGHDN and CDR2 FVKESK. In DNA form, the CDR3 reads TGTGCCAGCAGCCAGCAGGACCTGGACACTGAAGCTTTCTTT. Its translation: CASSQQDLDTEAFF.

V is TRBV21-1 and J is TRBJ2-7; TRBD2, as called in the table, went unchecked against the DNA. TRBV21-1 is annotated as a pseudogene. CDR3 length: 14 residues. The CDR3 loop reads CASNGTSGAYEQYF. The CDR3 nucleotides read TGTGCCAGCAATGGGACTAGCGGGGCCTACGAGCAGTACTTC.

The rearrangement links TRBV15 to TRBJ2-5, with 8 nucleotides matching TRBD2. This CDR3 comprises 16 residues. The V segment lost 0 bases and the J segment 5 bases; nucleotides outside the gene matches: 8. Germline lookup yields CDR1 LNHNV and CDR2 YYDKDF (reference sequence). CDR3 DNA: TGTGCCACCAGCAGAGATTTGAGGAGCGGGAGTGAGACCCAGTACTTC. Protein: CATSRDLRSGSETQYF. Variable domain in full (rest from reference TRBV15 and TRBJ2-5): DAMVIQNPRYQVTQFGKPVTLSCSQTLNHNVMYWYQQKSSQAPKLLFHYYDKDFNNEADTPDNFQSRRPNTSFCFLDIRSPGLGDTAMYLCATSRDLRSGSETQYFGPGTRLLVL.

The rearrangement joins TRBV4-2 to TRBJ2-5; 10 positions agree with TRBD2. With 2 bases clipped from V and 4 bases from J, the junction kept 10 bases outside the gene matches. The CDR3 is 17 residues long. CDR1 LGHNA and CDR2 YNFKEQ come from the germline V gene. CDR3 in amino acids: CASSQRGGTSVRETQYF. The DNA for the CDR3 is TGTGCCAGCAGCCAAAGAGGGGGGACTAGCGTAAGAGAGACCCAGTACTTC.

The rearrangement joins TRBV19 to TRBJ2-7; D gene ambiguous. The CDR3 has 13 amino acids. Germline V gives CDR1 LNHDA, CDR2 SQIVND (reference sequence). Trimming took off 4 bases at V and 3 bases at J, with 10 bases between the two ends. DNA for the CDR3: TGTGCCAGTAGTAGGGCAGACGGCTACGAGCAGTACTTC. Translating it yields CASSRADGYEQYF.

This clone was seen just once. Here the CDR3 reads CASSKDRDYGYTF. CDR3 sequence (DNA): TGCGCCAGCAGCAAGGACAGGGACTATGGCTACACCTTC. The chain uses TRBV5-1 and TRBJ1-2; 8 bases fit TRBD1. CDR3 length: 13 amino acids. J lost 3 bases, V lost 4 bases, and 2 bases had no gene match. The germline CDR1 and CDR2 sequences are SGHRS and YFSETQ.

This chain uses TRBV5-4 with TRBJ1-2; D is undetermined. This CDR3 region has 15 residues. The germline V gene encodes CDR1 SGHNT and CDR2 YYREEE (reference sequence). V lost 1 base to trimming and J lost 0 bases, with 10 bases between them. CDR3: CASSLFSLANYGYTF. The CDR3 nucleotides are TGTGCCAGCAGCTTGTTCAGCTTAGCTAACTATGGCTACACCTTC.

The chain has TRBV4-3 and TRBJ1-2; unclear D gene. Per the germline V gene, CDR1 is LGHNA and CDR2 is YSLEER. V lost 0 bases and J 7 bases, leaving 9 bases between the germline ends. The CDR3 contains 13 residues. Here the CDR3 reads CASSQDLGSGYTF. The CDR3 DNA is TGCGCCAGCAGCCAAGATTTGGGGAGTGGCTACACCTTC.

The gene calls are TRBV5-1 and TRBJ2-5; 10 positions match TRBD2. The V gene's germline CDR1 is SGHRS and CDR2 YFSETQ. V shed 4 bases and J 5 bases; nucleotides not matched to a gene: 2. The CDR3 loop spans 13 amino acids. For the CDR3, the DNA is TGCGCCAGCAGCAAGACTAGCGGGGAGACCCAGTACTTC. Its translation: CASSKTSGETQYF.

This clone was picked up a small number of times. This rearrangement joins TRBV19 to TRBJ2-1, with TRBD2 matching 7 bases. The CDR3 totals 14 residues. The germline V gene has CDR1 LNHDA and CDR2 SQIVND (reference sequence). The junction had 5 bases not matched to a gene; V was cut back by 5 bases and J by 4 bases. CDR3 residues: CASSDSGSYNEQFF. The CDR3 nucleotides are TGTGCCAGTAGTGATAGCGGGTCATACAATGAGCAGTTCTTC.

The chain uses TRBV11-2 and TRBJ2-1; D might be TRBD2 (6 bases). The CDR3 consists of 15 residues. Trimming stripped 5 bases from V and 8 bases from J, with 19 bases between. Germline V gene sequence: CDR1 SGHAT, CDR2 FQNNGV. The CDR3 DNA reads TGTGCCAGCAGCCCCGAACGGGGGATGAGGGATGAGCAGTTCTTC. This codes for CASSPERGMRDEQFF.

The gene calls are TRBV14 and TRBJ1-2, with D perhaps TRBD1 (5 bases). Trimming took 4 bases from V and 5 from J, leaving 17 bases between them. The CDR3 is 15 amino acids. CDR1 is SGHDN, CDR2 FVKESK, per germline. The CDR3 sequence: CASSPFLGGKYGYTF. The CDR3 nucleotides read TGTGCCAGCAGCCCATTTTTGGGGGGGAAATATGGCTACACCTTC.

The chain carries TRBV11-2 and TRBJ1-2; TRBD1 is a possible D gene (6 bases). The CDR3 is made up of 13 amino acids. Trimming cost V 3 bases and J 7 bases, with 12 bases left between them. Germline CDR1 reads SGHAT; CDR2 reads FQNNGV. The CDR3 is CASSFVQGFGYTF. Written as DNA, the CDR3 is TGTGCCAGCAGCTTTGTACAGGGTTTTGGCTACACCTTC.

The rearrangement joins TRBV11-3 to TRBJ2-1; 12 bases align to TRBD2. This CDR3 has 16 residues. Germline V CDR1 and CDR2: SGHNT, YENEEA. J gave up 10 bases and V 1 base, and 8 bases lay outside the gene matches. This CDR3 reads CASSLASSGRGQEQFF. CDR3 nucleotides: TGTGCCAGCAGCTTAGCGTCTAGCGGGAGGGGTCAAGAGCAGTTCTTC. The full variable domain, rest sourced from reference TRBV11-3 and TRBJ2-1, is EAGVVQSPRYKIIEKKQPVAFWCNPISGHNTLYWYLQNLGQGPELLIRYENEEAVDDSQLPKDRFSAERLKGVDSTLKIQPAELGDSAVYLCASSLASSGRGQEQFFGPGTRLTVL.

The rearrangement uses TRBV5-4 and TRBJ1-4; 7 nucleotides line up with TRBD1. CDR3 length: 15 residues. V gave up 4 bases and J gave up 5 bases; unmatched junction bases: 8. The germline V gene encodes CDR1 SGHNT and CDR2 YYREEE (reference sequence). The CDR3 DNA sequence: TGTGCCAGCAGCCCGAGCGCAGGGGGAAATGAAAAACTGTTTTTT. It specifies CASSPSAGGNEKLFF. Complete variable domain (other parts from reference TRBV5-4 and TRBJ1-4): ETGVTQSPTHLIKTRGQQVTLRCSSQSGHNTVSWYQQALGQGPQFIFQYYREEENGRGNFPPRFSGLQFPNYSSELNVNALELDDSALYLCASSPSAGGNEKLFFGSGTQLSVL.

V usage is TRBV6-1 and J usage is TRBJ2-2; D is possibly TRBD2 (5 bases). The CDR3 contains 16 residues. The V and J ends lost 2 bases and 3 bases respectively, with 13 bases between them. Per the germline V gene, CDR1 is MNHNS and CDR2 is SASEGT. CDR3: CASSEIAGGDTGELFF. CDR3 in DNA: TGTGCCAGCAGTGAAATCGCGGGTGGTGACACCGGGGAGCTGTTTTTT.